This T cell receptor beta chain was found in a study of blood T cell repertoires in COVID-19. As for the study in general: COVID-19 samples, acute and convalescent, were from the United States, Italy and Spain.

The germline CDR1 and CDR2 sequences are GTSNPN and SVGIG (reference sequence). The CDR3 sequence is 13 residues long. The V and J ends lost 4 bases and 1 base, in that order; junction bases with no gene match: 3. Grouping used clinical history reported by participants in a survey and questionnaire. The method was immunoSEQ multiplex PCR; TCRdb's version includes in-frame clones alone and lacks a portion of them. The sample includes around 170,000 clones, around 80% of them seen just once. This chain joins TRBV30 and TRBJ1-1; 7 bases are shared with TRBD1. This sequence was found in a middle-aged man who had recovered from COVID-19. Specimen: PBMCs or T cells enriched from blood (not recorded which). CDR3 protein: CAWTQGGNTEAFF. In DNA form, the CDR3 reads TGTGCCTGGACCCAGGGGGGGAACACTGAAGCTTTCTTT.